This T cell receptor (beta chain) was observed in a study of blood T cell dynamics during melanoma immunotherapy. Time point meaning: pre-treatment baseline. Samples come from before therapy and from week 3 after the first blockade cycle. Apart from a couple of fast progressors, RECIST 1.1 response was judged 12 weeks post-infusion. The protocol was immunoSEQ multiplex PCR, while the TCRdb copy is restricted to in-frame clones and leaves out a portion. Among over 10,000 clones, 90% to 95% were seen once, and the ten largest hold under 0.2%. This CDR3 comprises 18 residues. V dropped 0 bases and J dropped 5; count of bases not matched to a gene: 12. CDR1 is ENHRY, CDR2 SYGVKD, per germline.

The sequence came from a human donor with melanoma. This specimen was effector memory CD8+ T cells from blood, taken from a patient treated with checkpoint blockade. This chain joins TRBV10-3 and TRBJ2-5, with TRBD1 identical over 10 bases. The CDR3 protein is CAISESMGQGRTSETQYF. CDR3 nucleotide sequence: TGTGCCATCAGTGAGTCGATGGGACAGGGGAGGACAAGTGAGACCCAGTACTTC.